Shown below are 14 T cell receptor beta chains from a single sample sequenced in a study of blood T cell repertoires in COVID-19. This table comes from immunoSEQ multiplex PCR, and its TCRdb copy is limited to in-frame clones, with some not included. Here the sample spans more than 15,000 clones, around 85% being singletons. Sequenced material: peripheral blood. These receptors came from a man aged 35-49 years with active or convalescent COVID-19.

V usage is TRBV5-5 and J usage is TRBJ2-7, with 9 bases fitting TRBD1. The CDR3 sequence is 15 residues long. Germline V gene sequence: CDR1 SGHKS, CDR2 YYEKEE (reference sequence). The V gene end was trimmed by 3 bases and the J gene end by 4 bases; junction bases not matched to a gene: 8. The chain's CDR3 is CASSSGTGIVYEQYF. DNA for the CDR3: TGTGCCAGCAGCTCGGGGACAGGGATTGTGTACGAGCAGTACTTC.

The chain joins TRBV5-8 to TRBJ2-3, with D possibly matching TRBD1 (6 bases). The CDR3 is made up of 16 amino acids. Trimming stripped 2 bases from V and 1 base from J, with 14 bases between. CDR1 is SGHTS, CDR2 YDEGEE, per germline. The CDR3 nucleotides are TGTGCCAGCAGCTTCACCCTGGGGGCCGGCACAGATACGCAGTATTTT. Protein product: CASSFTLGAGTDTQYF.

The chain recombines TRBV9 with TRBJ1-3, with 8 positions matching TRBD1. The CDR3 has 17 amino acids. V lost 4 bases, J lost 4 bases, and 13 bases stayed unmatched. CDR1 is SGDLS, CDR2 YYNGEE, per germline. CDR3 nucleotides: TGTGCCAGCAGCCCCCGGTCGACAGGGGTGAGGGGAAACACCATATATTTT. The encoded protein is CASSPRSTGVRGNTIYF.

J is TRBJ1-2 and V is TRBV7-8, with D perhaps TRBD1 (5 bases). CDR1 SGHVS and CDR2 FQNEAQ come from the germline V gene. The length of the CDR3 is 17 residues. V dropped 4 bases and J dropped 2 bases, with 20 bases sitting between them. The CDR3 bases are TGTGCCAGCAGCTCTCCCGACCGGGGAGGGACCAACTATGGCTACACCTTC. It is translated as CASSSPDRGGTNYGYTF. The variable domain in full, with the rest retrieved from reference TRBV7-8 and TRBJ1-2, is GAGVSQSPRYKVAKRGQDVALRCDPISGHVSLFWYQQALGQGPEFLTYFQNEAQLDKSGLPSDRFFAERPEGSVSTLKIQRTQQEDSAVYLCASSSPDRGGTNYGYTFGSGTRLTVV.

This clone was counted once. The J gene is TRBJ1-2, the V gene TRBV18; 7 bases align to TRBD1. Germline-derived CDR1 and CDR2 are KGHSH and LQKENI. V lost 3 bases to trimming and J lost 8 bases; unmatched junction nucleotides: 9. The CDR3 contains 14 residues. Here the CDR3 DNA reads TGTGCCAGCTCACCGCGGACAGGCACAAAAGGCTACACCTTC. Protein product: CASSPRTGTKGYTF.

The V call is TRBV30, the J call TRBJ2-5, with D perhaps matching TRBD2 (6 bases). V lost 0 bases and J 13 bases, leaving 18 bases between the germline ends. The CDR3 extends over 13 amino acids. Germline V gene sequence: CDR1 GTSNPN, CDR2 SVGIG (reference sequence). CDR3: CAWSVIDGGIGYF. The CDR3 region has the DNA TGTGCCTGGAGTGTAATAGACGGGGGAATAGGGTACTTC.

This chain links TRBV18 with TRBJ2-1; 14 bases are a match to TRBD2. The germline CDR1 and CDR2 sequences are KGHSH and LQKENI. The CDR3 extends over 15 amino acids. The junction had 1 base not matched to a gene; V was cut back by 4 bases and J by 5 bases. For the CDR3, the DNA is TGTGCCAGCTCACAGGGACTAGCGGGAGACAATGAGCAGTTCTTC. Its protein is CASSQGLAGDNEQFF.

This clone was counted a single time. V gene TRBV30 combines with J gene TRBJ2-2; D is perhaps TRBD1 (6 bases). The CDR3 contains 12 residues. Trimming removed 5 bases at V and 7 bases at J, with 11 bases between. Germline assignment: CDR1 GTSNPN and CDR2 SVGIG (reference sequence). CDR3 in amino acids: CAWGRGNGELFF. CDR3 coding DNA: TGTGCCTGGGGCAGGGGAAACGGGGAGCTGTTTTTT.

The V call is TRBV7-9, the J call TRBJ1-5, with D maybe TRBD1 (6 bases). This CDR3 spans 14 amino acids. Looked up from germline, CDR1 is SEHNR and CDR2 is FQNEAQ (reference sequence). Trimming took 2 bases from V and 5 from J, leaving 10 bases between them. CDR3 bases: TGTGCCAGCAGCTTACTGGGGGCGGATCAGCCCCAGCATTTT. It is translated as CASSLLGADQPQHF.

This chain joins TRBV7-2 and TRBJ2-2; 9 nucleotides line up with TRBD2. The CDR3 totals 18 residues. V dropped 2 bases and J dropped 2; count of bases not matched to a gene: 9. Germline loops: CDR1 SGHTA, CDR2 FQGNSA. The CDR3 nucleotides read TGTGCCAGCAGCTTATCGGTTAGCGGGGGCTACAACACCGGGGAGCTGTTTTTT. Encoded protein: CASSLSVSGGYNTGELFF.

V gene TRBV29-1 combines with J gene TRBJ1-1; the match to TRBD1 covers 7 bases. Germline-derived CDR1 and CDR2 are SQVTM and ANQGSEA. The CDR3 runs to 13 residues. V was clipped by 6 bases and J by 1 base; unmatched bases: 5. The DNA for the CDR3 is TGCAGCGTGATCCGGGACAGGAACACTGAAGCTTTCTTT. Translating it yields CSVIRDRNTEAFF.

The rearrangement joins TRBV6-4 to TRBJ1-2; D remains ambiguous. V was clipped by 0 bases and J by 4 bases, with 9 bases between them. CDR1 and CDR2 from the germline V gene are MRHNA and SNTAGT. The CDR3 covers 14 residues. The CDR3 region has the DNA TGTGCCAGCAGTGACTCGTATGGCCCCTATGGCTACACCTTC. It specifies CASSDSYGPYGYTF.

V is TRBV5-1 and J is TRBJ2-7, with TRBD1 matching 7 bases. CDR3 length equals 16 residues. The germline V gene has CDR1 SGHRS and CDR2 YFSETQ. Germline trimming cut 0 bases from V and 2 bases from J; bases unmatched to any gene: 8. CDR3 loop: CASSLGTRQGTYEQYF. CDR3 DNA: TGCGCCAGCAGCTTGGGGACTCGACAGGGAACCTACGAGCAGTACTTC.

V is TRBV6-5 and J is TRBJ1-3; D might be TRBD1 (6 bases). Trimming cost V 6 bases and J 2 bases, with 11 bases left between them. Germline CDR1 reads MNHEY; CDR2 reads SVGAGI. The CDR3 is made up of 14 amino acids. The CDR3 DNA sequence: TGTGCCAGCAGCCCCCAGGGGCCTGGAAACACCATATATTTT. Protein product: CASSPQGPGNTIYF.